Below, 13 T cell receptor beta chains from the same sample are listed, as sequenced in a study of T cell changes during pregnancy in multiple sclerosis. Here immunoSEQ multiplex PCR was the method, and the copy in TCRdb shows in-frame clones only, minus some. Counted here are approximately 60,000 clones, about 94% occurring once; the ten biggest clones make up approximately 0.34%. The specimen was CD4+ T cells from peripheral blood mononuclear cells, collected before pregnancy. Receptors were obtained from a female donor with multiple sclerosis, enrolled in a pregnancy study.

This chain links TRBV28 with TRBJ2-7, with 8 bases lining up with TRBD1. Germline CDR1 MDHEN, CDR2 SYDVKM. The ends lost 5 bases at V and 4 bases at J; junction bases unmatched: 10. The CDR3 spans 15 residues. CDR3 loop: CASSPTGGQDYEQYF. The DNA for the CDR3 is TGTGCCAGCAGTCCCACCGGGGGACAGGATTACGAGCAGTACTTC.

This clone was observed once. This chain links TRBV30 with TRBJ2-2; D gene uncertain. The CDR3 totals 15 residues. Germline-derived CDR1 and CDR2 are GTSNPN and SVGIG (reference sequence). V shed 1 base and J shed 7 bases, with 16 bases lying between them. The CDR3 sequence is CAWSDSPGPHGELFF. CDR3 nucleotide sequence: TGTGCCTGGAGTGACTCCCCAGGCCCCCACGGGGAGCTGTTTTTT.

The genes are TRBV11-3 and TRBJ2-5, with 13 bases matching TRBD2. The CDR3 totals 18 residues. J lost 5 bases, V lost 5 bases, and 14 bases had no gene match. The germline V gene encodes CDR1 SGHNT and CDR2 YENEEA. CDR3 DNA sequence: TGTGCCAGCAGCAAGACTAGCGGGAGGCTGCAGATTACGGAGACCCAGTACTTC. Its protein is CASSKTSGRLQITETQYF.

The chain combines TRBV18 with TRBJ2-1; 8 bases are shared with TRBD2. V was pared by 4 bases and J by 5 bases, with 7 bases of the junction left unmatched. The CDR3 is 15 residues long. Germline V gives CDR1 KGHSH, CDR2 LQKENI. The CDR3 spells CASSLTLAANNEQFF. The CDR3, as DNA: TGTGCCAGCTCACTGACACTAGCGGCTAACAATGAGCAGTTCTTC.

The chain links TRBV9 to TRBJ1-5, with 7 bases identical to TRBD1. The junction had 4 bases not matched to a gene; V was cut back by 4 bases and J by 3 bases. Germline V CDR1 and CDR2: SGDLS, YYNGEE. This CDR3 has 14 residues. DNA for the CDR3: TGTGCCAGCAGCCAGACAGGGTCCAATCAGCCCCAGCATTTT. It is translated as CASSQTGSNQPQHF.

The J gene is TRBJ2-5, the V gene TRBV7-9; D gene unclear. Germline assignment: CDR1 SEHNR and CDR2 FQNEAQ (reference sequence). The ends were cut back, 0 bases at V and 2 bases at J, with 13 bases in the middle. The CDR3 consists of 16 residues. The CDR3, as DNA: TGTGCCAGCAGCTTAGCGCTGGCGGATGTACAAGAGACCCAGTACTTC. Translation gives CASSLALADVQETQYF.

This clone has more than one count but fewer than ten. The chain joins TRBV6-5 to TRBJ2-1; D remains unclear. The V gene lost 2 bases and the J gene lost 16 bases, with 12 bases spanning the gap. CDR3 length: 11 amino acids. Germline CDR1 and CDR2: MNHEY and SVGAGI. The CDR3 nucleotides read TGTGCCAGCAGTTACCCTCCACTAACCTTCTTC. Its protein is CASSYPPLTFF.

The rearrangement uses TRBV6-5 and TRBJ2-7; 9 bases are a match to TRBD1. The CDR3 runs 15 residues. Germline V gene lookup returns CDR1 MNHEY and CDR2 SVGAGI. The V segment lost 2 bases and the J segment 3 bases; nucleotides outside the gene matches: 5. CDR3 in amino acids: CASSYGGTGSYEQYF. CDR3 in DNA: TGTGCCAGCAGTTACGGGGGGACAGGGAGCTACGAGCAGTACTTC.

The gene calls are TRBV5-1 and TRBJ1-1; 7 bases map to TRBD1. The CDR3 sequence is 14 residues long. Germline V lookup: CDR1 SGHRS, CDR2 YFSETQ. V lost 3 bases and J lost 0; bases outside the gene matches: 2. CDR3 loop: CASSSTGVNTEAFF. CDR3 nucleotides: TGCGCCAGCAGCTCCACAGGGGTGAACACTGAAGCTTTCTTT.

The chain joins TRBV5-1 to TRBJ1-1; D remains unclear. Germline V gene data show CDR1 as SGHRS and CDR2 as YFSETQ. V was pared by 1 base and J by 1 base, with 8 bases between. The CDR3 extends over 14 amino acids. For the CDR3, the DNA is TGCGCCAGCAGCTTGCTTGCGGGGAACACTGAAGCTTTCTTT. It is translated as CASSLLAGNTEAFF.

The CDR3 coding sequence is TGTGCCAGCAGCTTGACAGGCAAAAATGGCTACACCTTC. This sequence encodes CASSLTGKNGYTF. V usage is TRBV7-9 and J usage is TRBJ1-2; D may be TRBD1 (6 bases). The V gene lost 3 bases and the J gene lost 6 bases, with 11 bases spanning the gap. Germline-derived CDR1 and CDR2 are SEHNR and FQNEAQ (reference sequence). This CDR3 region has 13 residues.

The V gene is TRBV13, the J gene TRBJ1-1, with D possibly being TRBD1 (5 bases). In germline, CDR1 is PRHDT, CDR2 FYEKMQ (reference sequence). This CDR3 contains 13 residues. V was shortened by 6 bases and J by 5 bases, with 13 bases between the two germline ends. In DNA form, the CDR3 reads TGTGCCAGCAGGAGGACAATGAGGACTGAAGCTTTCTTT. Translating it yields CASRRTMRTEAFF.

DNA for the CDR3: TGTGCCAGCATCCGGACTAGCGGCTACGAGCAGTACTTC. This translates into CASIRTSGYEQYF. V is TRBV2 and J is TRBJ2-7; 10 bases are a match to TRBD2. Germline CDR1 and CDR2: SNHLY and FYNNEI. This CDR3 contains 13 residues. Unmatched junction bases numbered 3, after V lost 7 bases and J lost 3 bases.